A single sample is the source of the 24 T cell receptor beta chains below, sequenced in a study of T cell repertoires in cytomegalovirus infection. No antigen has been identified for these receptors. One entry per CDR3 protein results from TCRdb running MiXCR on the reads. The data hold about 220,000 distinct CDR3 sequences, with about 39% observed a single time. The specimen comprised CD8+ T cells from cultured PBMCs, sampled from culture after CMV antigen stimulation. The receptors shown here come from a human donor in good health (CMV status not recorded). Some clones in this sample may be carry-over from other donors' samples.

The chain joins TRBV6-6 to TRBJ2-1; the match to TRBD1 covers 8 bases. The V segment lost 0 bases and the J segment 8 bases; nucleotides outside the gene matches: 9. In germline, CDR1 is MNHNY, CDR2 SVGAGI (reference sequence). This CDR3 comprises 16 residues. The CDR3 nucleotides are TGTGCCAGCAGTTACTCTAAGGACAGGGTGGGGGATGAGCAGTTCTTC. Residues: CASSYSKDRVGDEQFF.

The genes are TRBV11-2 and TRBJ2-7; possibly TRBD1 for D (5 bases). V was trimmed by 6 bases and J by 6 bases, leaving 21 bases between them. The length of the CDR3 is 15 residues. The germline CDR1 and CDR2 sequences are SGHAT and FQNNGV. Here the CDR3 reads CASSHSDSFPGEQYF. The CDR3 coding sequence is TGTGCCAGCAGTCATTCCGACAGTTTTCCGGGCGAGCAGTACTTC.

The table lists this clonotype with a few counts. The V and J genes are TRBV6-1 and TRBJ2-1; TRBD2 aligns across 7 bases. The CDR3 length is 16 residues. V dropped 6 bases and J dropped 3; count of bases not matched to a gene: 11. Germline loops: CDR1 MNHNS, CDR2 SASEGT. In DNA form, the CDR3 reads TGTGCCAGCAGGGTCTCTGCGGGGGATTACTACAATGAGCAGTTCTTC. It specifies CASRVSAGDYYNEQFF.

This sequence joins TRBV28 and TRBJ1-2, with D uncertain. Germline V gene data show CDR1 as MDHEN and CDR2 as SYDVKM. CDR3 length equals 14 residues. Trimming removed 3 bases from V and 4 bases from J, with 12 bases in between. The CDR3 nucleotides are TGTGCCAGCAGTTTGCCCGGAAATCCCTATGGCTACACCTTC. Translated, it gives CASSLPGNPYGYTF.

This clonotype was counted ten times or more. J is TRBJ2-7 and V is TRBV28, with D tentatively TRBD1 (5 bases). This CDR3 has 13 residues. Trimming cost V 6 bases and J 3 bases, with 12 bases left between them. Per germline, CDR1 MDHEN and CDR2 SYDVKM. The CDR3 loop is CASRFSGFYEQYF. DNA for the CDR3: TGTGCCAGCAGATTCTCAGGGTTCTACGAGCAGTACTTC.

The gene calls are TRBV6-1 and TRBJ2-2; a weak D match, TRBD1 (5 bases). Germline CDR1 and CDR2: MNHNS and SASEGT. The CDR3 is made up of 14 amino acids. V was pared by 3 bases and J by 5 bases, with 10 bases between. CDR3 nucleotide sequence: TGTGCCAGCAGTGATGAGAAGGGGACCGGGGAGCTGTTTTTT. Amino acid sequence: CASSDEKGTGELFF.

Comments on this clonotype: At one boundary the junction diverges from the germline segment, which might be a read error. The rearrangement uses TRBV7-9 and TRBJ1-2; D is uncertain. The CDR3 is 9 residues long. Germline assignment: CDR1 SEHNR and CDR2 FQNEAQ (reference sequence). The CDR3: CASSFPWNF. DNA of the CDR3: TGTGCCAGCAGCTTTCCCTGGAACTTC.

This chain joins TRBV20-1 and TRBJ2-7; D unclear. V shed 1 base and J shed 7 bases, with 17 bases lying between them. Germline V lookup: CDR1 DFQATT, CDR2 SNEGSKA (reference sequence). This CDR3 spans 14 amino acids. The CDR3 loop reads CSARAPSGFWEQYF. The CDR3 DNA reads as TGCAGTGCTAGAGCTCCGTCCGGTTTTTGGGAGCAGTACTTC.

V is TRBV5-1 and J is TRBJ2-7; possible D gene TRBD1, 5 bases. CDR1 and CDR2 (germline): SGHRS, YFSETQ. This CDR3 contains 12 residues. V shed 7 bases and J shed 5 bases, with 13 bases lying between them. The CDR3 reads CASGSTANEQYF. CDR3 nucleotide sequence: TGCGCCAGCGGCTCGACAGCTAACGAGCAGTACTTC.

The chain uses TRBV6-1 and TRBJ2-7; 8 positions match TRBD2. CDR1 MNHNS and CDR2 SASEGT come from the germline V gene. V shed 5 bases and J 7 bases; nucleotides not matched to a gene: 4. CDR3 length: 12 amino acids. The CDR3 nucleotides are TGTGCCAGCAGTTACACGGGAGGGGAGCAGTACTTC. Amino acids: CASSYTGGEQYF.

The rearrangement uses TRBV11-2 and TRBJ2-1, with a possible D match to TRBD2 (7 bases). This CDR3 comprises 17 residues. V was clipped by 7 bases and J by 0 bases, with 19 bases between them. The V gene's germline CDR1 is SGHAT and CDR2 FQNNGV. The CDR3 reads CASTLYGRGSSYNEQFF. CDR3 coding DNA: TGTGCCAGCACTTTATATGGGAGGGGGAGCTCCTACAATGAGCAGTTCTTC. Together with reference TRBV11-2 and TRBJ2-1, the CDR3 gives the full variable domain: EAGVAQSPRYKIIEKRQSVAFWCNPISGHATLYWYQQILGQGPKLLIQFQNNGVVDDSQLPKDRFSAERLKGVDSTLKIQPAKLEDSAVYLCASTLYGRGSSYNEQFFGPGTRLTVL.

The chain recombines TRBV29-1 with TRBJ2-7; TRBD2 might be the D (5 bases). The CDR3 extends over 14 amino acids. The germline CDR1 and CDR2 sequences are SQVTM and ANQGSEA. Trimming removed 3 bases at V and 0 bases at J, with 12 bases between. CDR3 DNA sequence: TGCAGCGTTGAGGGTAGAGGGAGCTCCTACGAGCAGTACTTC. It yields the protein CSVEGRGSSYEQYF.

This clonotype was detected a few times. This chain uses TRBV6-5 with TRBJ2-1; D not certain. Germline CDR1 and CDR2: MNHEY and SVGAGI. The V and J ends lost 0 bases and 5 bases respectively, with 14 bases between them. The CDR3 sequence is 16 residues long. The CDR3 bases are TGTGCCAGCAGTTACTCGCCCCAGACCCGAGACAATGAGCAGTTCTTC. Amino acids: CASSYSPQTRDNEQFF.

The V call is TRBV7-6, the J call TRBJ1-4; TRBD1 agrees at 7 bases. CDR3 length: 14 residues. In germline, CDR1 is SGHVS, CDR2 FNYEAQ. J lost 4 bases, V lost 7 bases, and 6 bases had no gene match. This CDR3 reads CASKIWDSNEKLFF. The CDR3 DNA reads TGTGCCAGCAAGATCTGGGACAGTAATGAAAAACTGTTTTTT.

This clonotype was detected only a few times. The CDR3 nucleotides read TGTGCCAGCAGTCGGAGACAGGGGACTTCACCTTCCGGGGTATACGAGCAGTACTTC. Residues: CASSRRQGTSPSGVYEQYF. The chain couples TRBV2 to TRBJ2-7; 8 bases match TRBD1. Germline CDR1 SNHLY, CDR2 FYNNEI. This CDR3 has 19 residues. V gave up 5 bases and J gave up 4 bases; unmatched junction bases: 22.

This clonotype was seen a few times. In DNA form, the CDR3 reads TGTGCCAGCAGCCGTACTAGCGGGAAAGAGACCCAGTACTTC. Protein sequence: CASSRTSGKETQYF. The chain joins TRBV28 to TRBJ2-5; TRBD2 agrees at 10 bases. V gave up 6 bases and J gave up 3 bases; unmatched junction bases: 4. The CDR3 has 14 residues. Germline assignment: CDR1 MDHEN and CDR2 SYDVKM.

The V gene is TRBV2, the J gene TRBJ2-5; TRBD2 aligns across 8 bases. CDR1 and CDR2 from the germline V gene are SNHLY and FYNNEI. Trimming at V came to 8 bases and at J to 1 base, leaving 3 bases not matched to a gene. The CDR3 length is 13 residues. The CDR3 loop is CASPGGFQETQYF. The CDR3 region has the DNA TGTGCCAGCCCGGGGGGGTTCCAAGAGACCCAGTACTTC.

For the CDR3, the DNA is TGTGCCAGCAGTTATCCCCCTAGCGGGAGGGCCCATGAGCAGTTCTTC. Residues: CASSYPPSGRAHEQFF. The chain links TRBV6-6 to TRBJ2-1, with 12 nucleotides matching TRBD2. The CDR3 is 16 residues long. The germline V gene encodes CDR1 MNHNY and CDR2 SVGAGI (reference sequence). Trimming cost V 3 bases and J 8 bases; bases outside gene matches: 8.

The chain carries TRBV7-3 and TRBJ2-3; D gene unclear. The CDR3 totals 13 residues. V lost 5 bases and J 4 bases, leaving 10 bases between the germline ends. Germline V CDR1 and CDR2: SGHTA, FQGTGA. CDR3 residues: CASSPPAADTQYF. For the CDR3, the DNA is TGTGCCAGCAGCCCCCCGGCGGCAGATACGCAGTATTTT.

The chain combines TRBV13 with TRBJ2-1; 9 bases fit TRBD1. This CDR3 spans 15 amino acids. V lost 5 bases, J lost 8 bases, and 10 bases stayed unmatched. Germline CDR1 is PRHDT and CDR2 is FYEKMQ (reference sequence). The CDR3 region is CASSRQRTGVYEQFF. The CDR3 coding sequence is TGTGCCAGCAGCCGTCAAAGGACAGGGGTCTATGAGCAGTTCTTC. Full variable domain (missing parts from reference TRBV13 and TRBJ2-1): AAGVIQSPRHLIKEKRETATLKCYPIPRHDTVYWYQQGPGQDPQFLISFYEKMQSDKGSIPDRFSAQQFSDYHSELNMSSLELGDSALYFCASSRQRTGVYEQFFGPGTRLTVL.

This clonotype was counted only a few times. This chain joins TRBV7-6 and TRBJ1-3; D gene unclear. V lost 6 bases to trimming and J lost 2 bases, with 8 bases between them. The germline V gene encodes CDR1 SGHVS and CDR2 FNYEAQ. CDR3 length: 13 residues. The CDR3 nucleotides read TGTGCCAGCAGTTCTAGTCCTGGAAACACCATATATTTT. Translation: CASSSSPGNTIYF.

This clonotype was detected ten times or more. V and J are TRBV24-1 and TRBJ2-5, with TRBD1 matching 8 bases. Germline V gives CDR1 KGHDR, CDR2 SFDVKD. Trimming took 5 bases from V and 2 from J; bases not matched to a gene: 12. The CDR3 is 17 residues long. The CDR3 sequence: CATSAGRTGLGQETQYF. In DNA form, the CDR3 reads TGTGCCACCAGTGCGGGGCGGACAGGGCTGGGGCAAGAGACCCAGTACTTC.

The CDR3 here is CASSLGHPSRRNTIYF. The CDR3 DNA reads as TGTGCCAGCAGCTTGGGGCACCCCAGTCGTAGAAACACCATATATTTT. V is TRBV5-6 and J is TRBJ1-3; D unclear. This CDR3 region has 16 residues. Trimming took off 0 bases at V and 5 bases at J, with 15 bases between the two ends. Germline V gives CDR1 SGHDT, CDR2 YYEEEE.

The genes are TRBV7-9 and TRBJ1-2; no clear D. V was cut by 2 bases and J by 3 bases, with 22 bases left in between. Per germline, CDR1 SEHNR and CDR2 FQNEAQ (reference sequence). This CDR3 is 18 amino acids long. In DNA, the CDR3 is TGTGCCAGCAGCTTACCTTTACTGACCGTAGGGTTGGACTATGGCTACACCTTC. Protein sequence: CASSLPLLTVGLDYGYTF. Based on the CDR3 plus reference TRBV7-9 and TRBJ1-2, the full variable domain is DTGVSQNPRHKITKRGQNVTFRCDPISEHNRLYWYRQTLGQGPEFLTYFQNEAQLEKSRLLSDRFSAERPKGSFSTLEIQRTEQGDSAMYLCASSLPLLTVGLDYGYTFGSGTRLTVV.